This is a list of T cell receptor beta chains from one sample in a study of a mutant IDH1 vaccine in newly diagnosed glioma. Data came from immunoSEQ multiplex PCR; TCRdb stores just in-frame clones and leaves some out. Among 40,000 or so clones listed, about 76% were seen once. These TCRs are of unknown antigen specificity. The sample in question was PBMCs, obtained from a glioma patient whose treatment included an IDH1 peptide vaccine. The receptors derive from a man between 50 and 59 years old with glioma. The CDR3 runs from the conserved cysteine through the conserved F or W. The order of the fields is CDR3 protein, CDR3 DNA, V gene, clone size, D gene, J gene. D genes are given only for firm matches. Rows may omit the clone size; those that give it use once, few, many or a size class.

CASSRARVENTEAFF	TGTGCCAGTAGTAGAGCGAGAGTTGAGAACACTGAAGCTTTCTTT	TRBV19	.	.	TRBJ1-1
CASTPRWDPNYGYTF	TGTGCCAGCACCCCCCGGTGGGACCCTAACTATGGCTACACCTTC	TRBV6-5	.	.	TRBJ1-2
CASSLEEGRNTGELFF	TGCGCCAGCAGCTTGGAAGAGGGAAGGAACACCGGGGAGCTGTTTTTT	TRBV5-1	few	.	TRBJ2-2
CASSLESIYEQYF	TGTGCCAGCAGCTTAGAGAGTATCTACGAGCAGTACTTC	TRBV7-2	.	.	TRBJ2-7
CASSQGRGLEQYF	TGTGCCAGCAGTCAAGGGCGGGGGCTCGAGCAGTACTTC	TRBV7-2	.	.	TRBJ2-7
CASSLAPNSGNTIYF	TGTGCCAGCAGCTTGGCCCCCAACTCTGGAAACACCATATATTTT	TRBV5-4	.	.	TRBJ1-3
CASSIALGKEQYF	TGTGCCAGTAGTATAGCCCTCGGGAAAGAGCAGTACTTC	TRBV19	.	.	TRBJ2-7
CASSPGTSGTNLAEQYF	TGCGCCAGCAGCCCCGGGACTAGCGGGACCAACCTGGCCGAGCAGTACTTC	TRBV5-1	.	TRBD2	TRBJ2-7
CASSINQGGYEQYF	TGTGCCAGTAGTATTAATCAGGGAGGCTACGAGCAGTACTTC	TRBV19	.	.	TRBJ2-7
CASSPWTGGADTQYF	TGTGCCAGCTCACCATGGACAGGGGGCGCAGATACGCAGTATTTT	TRBV18	medium-sized	TRBD1	TRBJ2-3
CSVEEDSRSYEQYF	TGCAGCGTTGAAGAGGATAGCAGGTCCTACGAGCAGTACTTC	TRBV29-1	medium-sized	.	TRBJ2-7
CASSPPGGGEYF	TGTGCCAGCTCACCCCCCGGGGGGGGAGAGTACTTC	TRBV18	once	TRBD2	TRBJ2-7
CASSVPSGYGGETQYF	TGTGCCAGCAGCGTCCCTAGCGGGTACGGGGGAGAGACCCAGTACTTC	TRBV7-9	.	TRBD2	TRBJ2-5
CASSSKGGSGYTF	TGTGCCAGCAGCAGTAAAGGGGGCAGTGGCTACACCTTC	TRBV7-9	.	TRBD1	TRBJ1-2
CASGPLGSDTQYF	TGTGCTAGTGGTCCACTTGGGTCGGATACGCAGTATTTT	TRBV12-5	.	.	TRBJ2-3
CASSEYRGAVSYNEQFF	TGTGCCAGCAGTGAATATCGGGGAGCGGTATCCTACAATGAGCAGTTCTTC	TRBV25-1	.	.	TRBJ2-1
CASSRGTDGNQPQHF	TGTGCCAGCAGCAGGGGGACGGACGGCAATCAGCCCCAGCATTTT	TRBV28	.	TRBD1	TRBJ1-5
CASSSPQETQYF	TGCGCCAGCAGCTCGCCCCAAGAGACCCAGTACTTC	TRBV5-1	.	.	TRBJ2-5
CASSSVLAGRAEEQYF	TGCGCCAGCAGCTCCGTCCTAGCGGGGAGGGCCGAAGAGCAGTACTTC	TRBV5-1	.	TRBD2	TRBJ2-7
CASRSRGGGDTQYF	TGTGCCAGTAGGAGTAGAGGGGGCGGAGATACGCAGTATTTT	TRBV19	.	TRBD1	TRBJ2-3
CASSPRRTGGYEQYF	TGTGCCAGCAGTCCACGTCGGACAGGGGGCTACGAGCAGTACTTC	TRBV27	.	TRBD1	TRBJ2-7
CASSEGQGDTGELFF	TGTGCCAGCAGTGAAGGGCAGGGGGACACCGGGGAGCTGTTTTTT	TRBV25-1	once	TRBD1	TRBJ2-2
CAGSSGSNQPQHF	TGTGCCGGCAGTTCAGGGTCTAATCAGCCCCAGCATTTT	TRBV19	.	.	TRBJ1-5
CASSYSTGSGNTIYF	TGTGCCAGCAGTTACTCGACAGGCTCTGGAAACACCATATATTTT	TRBV6-5	few	.	TRBJ1-3
CASSLIGRGGNQPQHF	TGTGCCAGCAGCTTGATTGGGAGGGGGGGCAATCAGCCCCAGCATTTT	TRBV5-6	.	.	TRBJ1-5
CASSDFGGNQPQHF	TGTGCCAGCAGCGATTTCGGGGGGAATCAGCCCCAGCATTTT	TRBV9	.	.	TRBJ1-5
CASSSFWDSPLHF	TGTGCCAGCAGCTCCTTCTGGGATTCACCCCTCCACTTT	TRBV14	few	.	TRBJ1-6
CASSSQGGTEAFF	TGTGCCAGCAGCTCCCAGGGGGGCACTGAAGCTTTCTTT	TRBV5-4	.	TRBD1	TRBJ1-1
CASGGAYSGNTIYF	TGTGCCTCTGGGGGAGCTTACTCTGGAAACACCATATATTTT	TRBV30	.	.	TRBJ1-3
CATSRADRGSHEQFF	TGTGCCACCAGCAGAGCTGACAGGGGCTCCCATGAGCAGTTCTTC	TRBV15	.	TRBD1	TRBJ2-1
CASGTYSNQPQHF	TGTGCCAGCGGGACTTATAGCAATCAGCCCCAGCATTTT	TRBV5-8	.	.	TRBJ1-5
CASSSQGPNEKLFF	TGTGCCAGCAGCTCTCAGGGACCTAATGAAAAACTGTTTTTT	TRBV5-4	.	.	TRBJ1-4
CASSLAGVYNEQFF	TGTGCCAGCAGCTTAGCGGGGGTCTACAATGAGCAGTTCTTC	TRBV14	.	TRBD2	TRBJ2-1
CASSLFPNSYNEQFF	TGTGCCAGCAGCTTATTCCCCAACAGCTACAATGAGCAGTTCTTC	TRBV7-2	.	.	TRBJ2-1
CASSLTGTGRNTIYF	TGTGCCAGCAGTTTAACCGGGACCGGCCGAAACACCATATATTTT	TRBV6-5	.	.	TRBJ1-3
CASSLDSWNTEAFF	TGTGCCAGCAGCCTGGACAGTTGGAACACTGAAGCTTTCTTT	TRBV5-4	once	.	TRBJ1-1
CASSVGWAGQNTIYF	TGTGCCAGCAGCGTTGGCTGGGCAGGCCAAAACACCATATATTTT	TRBV9	.	.	TRBJ1-3
CASSPVLSGGRDTQYF	TGCGCCAGCAGCCCCGTACTTAGCGGGGGGAGAGATACGCAGTATTTT	TRBV4-3	.	TRBD2	TRBJ2-3
CSVEVGTGRGNTIYF	TGCAGCGTTGAAGTGGGGACAGGGAGAGGAAACACCATATATTTT	TRBV29-1	.	TRBD1	TRBJ1-3
CASSLWGLGTEAFF	TGTGCCAGCAGCTTATGGGGGCTGGGCACTGAAGCTTTCTTT	TRBV5-6	few	.	TRBJ1-1
CASVRAPREKLFF	TGTGCCAGCGTCCGGGCCCCGCGGGAAAAACTGTTTTTT	TRBV2	.	.	TRBJ1-4
CASSQDALANYGYTF	TGCGCCAGCAGCCAAGACGCTTTAGCTAACTATGGCTACACCTTC	TRBV4-1	.	.	TRBJ1-2
CASSLAVGGGAYEQYF	TGTGCCAGCAGCTTAGCGGTTGGGGGCGGGGCCTACGAGCAGTACTTC	TRBV7-2	.	.	TRBJ2-7
CASRAGAGNTIYF	TGTGCCAGCAGAGCAGGGGCTGGAAACACCATATATTTT	TRBV7-9	once	.	TRBJ1-3
CASSVKDNYGYTF	TGTGCCAGCAGTGTAAAGGATAACTATGGCTACACCTTC	TRBV6-1	.	.	TRBJ1-2
CASSPGQGALGGYTF	TGTGCCAGCAGCCCCGGACAGGGGGCCTTGGGAGGCTACACCTTC	TRBV9	.	TRBD1	TRBJ1-2
CASSEYKVHYEQYF	TGTGCCAGCAGTGAATATAAGGTACACTACGAGCAGTACTTC	TRBV25-1	.	.	TRBJ2-7
CASTQRGGNYGYTF	TGTGCCAGCACCCAAAGGGGGGGGAACTATGGCTACACCTTC	TRBV6-5	.	.	TRBJ1-2
CASSSRDRAPNEQFF	TGCGCCAGCAGCTCCCGGGACAGGGCCCCCAATGAGCAGTTCTTC	TRBV4-1	.	TRBD1	TRBJ2-1
CASRQGANYGYTF	TGCGCCAGCAGGCAAGGTGCTAACTATGGCTACACCTTC	TRBV5-1	few	.	TRBJ1-2
CASSFLAGGPSYNEQFF	TGCGCCAGCAGCTTTCTAGCGGGGGGGCCCTCCTACAATGAGCAGTTCTTC	TRBV5-1	.	TRBD2	TRBJ2-1
CASSFQQGRSDTQYF	TGTGCCAGCAGCTTTCAGCAGGGTCGCTCAGATACGCAGTATTTT	TRBV7-2	.	.	TRBJ2-3
CASSPTDSYYNEQFF	TGCGCCAGCAGTCCTACCGACAGTTACTACAATGAGCAGTTCTTC	TRBV4-3	few	.	TRBJ2-1
CASSSQGTNTEAFF	TGTGCCAGCAGCTCACAGGGCACGAACACTGAAGCTTTCTTT	TRBV6-1	.	.	TRBJ1-1
CASSLGGNSPLHF	TGTGCCAGCAGCTTGGGGGGGAACTCACCCCTCCACTTT	TRBV5-6	.	.	TRBJ1-6
CASSPLGSLDTQYF	TGCGCCAGCAGCCCCCTCGGGTCGCTGGATACGCAGTATTTT	TRBV5-1	few	.	TRBJ2-3
CASSHSTSGGGDIQYF	TGCGCCAGCAGCCACTCGACTAGCGGGGGAGGCGACATTCAGTACTTC	TRBV4-1	.	TRBD2	TRBJ2-4
CASSLQGGDQPQHF	TGTGCCAGCAGCTTACAGGGGGGCGATCAGCCCCAGCATTTT	TRBV5-4	.	TRBD1	TRBJ1-5
CASSHTPGRGRREQYF	TGTGCCAGCAGCCACACCCCGGGCCGTGGACGAAGGGAGCAGTACTTC	TRBV7-9	few	.	TRBJ2-7